The present entry profiles one TCR beta chain with its context. Germline CDR1 and CDR2: DFQATT and SNEGSKA (reference sequence). The CDR3 sequence is 14 residues long. Deletions cut 2 bases from V and 6 bases from J, with 11 bases between. This specimen belongs to a study of human T cells and chemical hapten exposure. Study details: Skin of the upper inner arm, around 2 cm by around 2 cm, received 2% DPC for sensitization.

Each CDR3 protein gets one entry after TCRdb re-called the RACE reads with MiXCR. The sample gives about 50,000 distinct CDR3 sequences, approximately 9.7% of which show up once; 8.5% to 10% is in the top ten. Time point indicated: pre-sensitization, week 0. Documented treatment: therapeutic diphenylcyclopropenone sensitization with weekly scalp DPC. Someone pulled total RNA out of unfractionated whole blood. Sequenced material: whole blood, taken in connection with sensitization to the hapten diphenylcyclopropenone (DPC). This rearrangement joins TRBV20-1 to TRBJ1-6; D is possibly TRBD1 (6 bases). The sequence derives from a woman in her thirties with alopecia areata. Some clones in this sample may be carry-over from other donors' samples. The CDR3 region has the DNA TGCAGTGCTAGACAAGGGGGACCTAATTCACCCCTCCACTTT. Translation gives CSARQGGPNSPLHF.